Each of the 20 T cell receptor beta chains below was sequenced from the same sample in a study of cytomegalovirus exposure and HLA in healthy donors. PCR amplification relied on 60 Vbeta primers (plus 13 Jbeta primers). Clones were read by immunoSEQ multiplex PCR, and TCRdb kept only the in-frame ones, dropping some. The table has more than 95,000 clones, less than 85% seen once. The specimen sequenced was PBMCs. These receptors were collected from a man in his late teens or twenties in good health and CMV-seropositive.

The CDR3 DNA follows: TGCGCCAGCACACTAACTACAGGGTCGTACGAGCAGTACTTC. Amino acids: CASTLTTGSYEQYF. The J gene is TRBJ2-7, the V gene TRBV5-1, with a possible D match to TRBD1 (6 bases). Germline CDR1 reads SGHRS; CDR2 reads YFSETQ. Trimming left V 6 bases short and J 4 bases short, with 17 bases between. The CDR3 has 14 residues.

This chain uses TRBV6-5 with TRBJ1-2; a weak D match, TRBD1 (6 bases). Trimming removed 5 bases at V and 5 bases at J, with 12 bases between. This CDR3 has 13 amino acids. Per germline, CDR1 MNHEY and CDR2 SVGAGI. CDR3 loop: CASSETGSYGYTF. As DNA, the CDR3 is TGTGCCAGCAGTGAGACAGGCTCTTATGGCTACACCTTC.

This clone was observed a few times. The gene calls are TRBV14 and TRBJ2-3, with a tentative D call TRBD1 (6 bases). Germline V gene sequence: CDR1 SGHDN, CDR2 FVKESK. The CDR3 is 16 amino acids. V was trimmed by 4 bases and J by 1 base, leaving 15 bases between them. The CDR3 DNA reads as TGTGCCAGCAGCCGGGGGACAAAGGGACGCACAGATACGCAGTATTTT. This encodes CASSRGTKGRTDTQYF.

The V call is TRBV4-1, the J call TRBJ2-3; 7 nucleotides agree with TRBD1. Germline V gives CDR1 MGHRA, CDR2 YSYEKL. CDR3 length: 14 residues. The V segment lost 4 bases and the J segment 0 bases; nucleotides outside the gene matches: 1. The chain's CDR3 is CASSRTGSTDTQYF. The CDR3, as DNA: TGCGCCAGCAGCCGGACAGGTAGCACAGATACGCAGTATTTT.

A word on this clone: This is likely a read error, given that the CDR3 carries no conserved phenylalanine or tryptophan at its end. This chain joins TRBV9 and TRBJ2-7; TRBD1 matches 10 bases. Unmatched junction bases numbered 10, after V lost 4 bases and J lost 6 bases. Germline-derived CDR1 and CDR2 are SGDLS and YYNGEE. The CDR3 extends over 15 amino acids. In nucleotides, the CDR3 is TGTGCCAGCAGCTTCCAGGGGACAGGGGTTTCCGAGCAGTACCTC. As protein: CASSFQGTGVSEQYL.

The J gene is TRBJ1-5, the V gene TRBV27; D may be TRBD1 (6 bases). The CDR3 is 13 amino acids. CDR1 MNHEY and CDR2 SMNVEV come from the germline V gene (reference sequence). V was trimmed by 8 bases and J by 3 bases, leaving 11 bases between them. The CDR3 DNA reads as TGTGCCAGCGGTAGGGGGTACAATCAGCCCCAGCATTTT. Translating it yields CASGRGYNQPQHF.

The chain carries TRBV29-1 and TRBJ2-7; 10 bases fit TRBD2. Looked up from germline, CDR1 is SQVTM and CDR2 is ANQGSEA. The CDR3 is 13 amino acids. Unmatched junction bases numbered 5, after V lost 4 bases and J lost 5 bases. The CDR3 sequence is CSVGILAGDEQYF. In nucleotides, the CDR3 is TGCAGCGTTGGTATCCTAGCGGGGGACGAGCAGTACTTC.

This clone was counted once. The chain has TRBV7-9 and TRBJ2-3; possibly TRBD2 for D (5 bases). This CDR3 is 11 amino acids long. The ends were cut back, 5 bases at V and 6 bases at J, with 6 bases in the middle. Germline assignment: CDR1 SEHNR and CDR2 FQNEAQ (reference sequence). CDR3 sequence: CASSRGDTQYF. CDR3 coding DNA: TGTGCCAGCAGCCGAGGGGATACGCAGTATTTT.

The sample holds a few counts of this clone. The V call is TRBV6-5, the J call TRBJ2-6; D unclear. The CDR3 spans 14 residues. Germline CDR1 is MNHEY and CDR2 is SVGAGI. V was trimmed by 4 bases and J by 1 base, leaving 5 bases between them. The CDR3: CASSLASGANVLTF. In DNA, the CDR3 is TGTGCCAGCAGTTTGGCTTCTGGGGCCAACGTCCTGACTTTC.

The rearrangement uses TRBV4-1 and TRBJ2-6, with 7 bases fitting TRBD2. V was pared by 3 bases and J by 3 bases, with 2 bases of the junction left unmatched. This CDR3 is 15 amino acids long. Germline V gene data show CDR1 as MGHRA and CDR2 as YSYEKL. CDR3 nucleotides: TGCGCCAGCAGCCATGGGGGGGTTGGGGCCAACGTCCTGACTTTC. Its translation: CASSHGGVGANVLTF.

V usage is TRBV28 and J usage is TRBJ1-5, with D possibly being TRBD1 (5 bases). Germline lookup yields CDR1 MDHEN and CDR2 SYDVKM. Trimming removed 5 bases at V and 8 bases at J, with 16 bases between. The CDR3 spans 14 residues. As DNA, the CDR3 is TGTGCCAGCAGTCCGTTAGGGGCCGTCAAGCCCCAGCATTTT. It encodes CASSPLGAVKPQHF.

The chain carries TRBV20-1 and TRBJ2-5; the match to TRBD1 covers 7 bases. Germline-derived CDR1 and CDR2 are DFQATT and SNEGSKA (reference sequence). The CDR3 runs 11 residues. V gave up 7 bases and J gave up 5 bases; unmatched junction bases: 4. Here the CDR3 DNA reads TGCAGTGAAGCACAGGGGGAGACCCAGTACTTC. It yields the protein CSEAQGETQYF.

This clone was detected a few times. The genes are TRBV6-5 and TRBJ1-2, with D possibly being TRBD1 (5 bases). The germline V gene has CDR1 MNHEY and CDR2 SVGAGI. Trimming pared 8 bases from V and 5 bases from J, leaving 21 bases between. The CDR3 loop spans 15 amino acids. The CDR3 DNA reads as TGTGCCAGCCGCGCAGGGAGGCTGGTTGGATATGGCTACACCTTC. Encoded protein: CASRAGRLVGYGYTF.

The chain employs TRBV11-2 and TRBJ1-1; 9 nucleotides align to TRBD1. Losses at the gene ends were 3 bases for V and 4 bases for J; bases not matched to a gene: 3. The CDR3 has 14 amino acids. Looked up from germline, CDR1 is SGHAT and CDR2 is FQNNGV. The DNA for the CDR3 is TGTGCCAGCAGCTTCGGGACAGGGAGCACTGAAGCTTTCTTT. It encodes CASSFGTGSTEAFF.

DNA of the CDR3: TGTGCCAGCAAAGAGGGGGATACTAATTCACCCCTCCACTTT. It yields the protein CASKEGDTNSPLHF. The rearrangement uses TRBV28 and TRBJ1-6; D is perhaps TRBD1 (6 bases). The CDR3 is 14 residues long. Germline CDR1 is MDHEN and CDR2 is SYDVKM. Trimming took 7 bases from V and 6 from J, leaving 13 bases between them.

The chain employs TRBV6-5 and TRBJ1-1; the match to TRBD1 covers 7 bases. The CDR3 spans 14 residues. Germline V gene sequence: CDR1 MNHEY, CDR2 SVGAGI. V shed 2 bases, J shed 5 bases, and the junction held 5 bases outside the gene matches. Here the CDR3 DNA reads TGTGCCAGCAGTTACCAACAGGGGATTACTGAAGCTTTCTTT. Protein: CASSYQQGITEAFF.

The rearrangement uses TRBV7-6 and TRBJ1-1, with a weak D call TRBD1 (6 bases). Germline V gene data show CDR1 as SGHVS and CDR2 as FNYEAQ. CDR3 length equals 15 residues. Trimming removed 1 base at V and 2 bases at J, with 11 bases between. For the CDR3, the DNA is TGTGCCAGCAGCTTAGAGGGGGGGGATAACACTGAAGCTTTCTTT. Protein: CASSLEGGDNTEAFF.

The chain is built from TRBV11-2 and TRBJ2-1; 7 bases line up with TRBD1. The CDR3 has 15 residues. J lost 3 bases, V lost 6 bases, and 8 bases had no gene match. Per germline, CDR1 SGHAT and CDR2 FQNNGV. CDR3 protein: CASSKTGEDYNEQFF. In DNA, the CDR3 is TGTGCCAGCAGTAAAACAGGGGAAGACTACAATGAGCAGTTCTTC.

The chain recombines TRBV19 with TRBJ1-4; perhaps TRBD1 as D (5 bases). There are 15 residues in the CDR3. CDR1 is LNHDA and CDR2 is SQIVND in the germline V gene (reference sequence). The ends were cut back, 3 bases at V and 7 bases at J, with 15 bases in the middle. CDR3 bases: TGTGCCAGTAGTATCCCCGACAGCTGGGGTGAAAAACTGTTTTTT. It yields the protein CASSIPDSWGEKLFF.

This chain connects TRBV18 to TRBJ1-2, with D tentatively TRBD1 (5 bases). Germline values: CDR1 KGHSH, CDR2 LQKENI. The length of the CDR3 is 15 residues. Trimming pared 3 bases from V and 3 bases from J, leaving 14 bases between. The DNA of the CDR3 is TGTGCCAGCTCACCGAAAGGGGTGTATGACTATGGCTACACCTTC. This sequence encodes CASSPKGVYDYGYTF.